This entry lists 21 T cell receptor beta chains sequenced from one sample in a study of T cell therapy after organ transplantation. Antigens of these TCRs are unknown. The repertoire was sequenced with immunoSEQ multiplex PCR; TCRdb's copy has only in-frame clones and lacks some. The sample lists 44,000 or so clones; about 95% were seen once. The input for sequencing was CD8+ T cells from blood, taken before autologous CMV-specific T cell therapy. The receptors derive from a human patient who had received a solid organ transplant and had CMV disease.

The V and J genes are TRBV5-1 and TRBJ2-3; D unresolved. The CDR3 loop spans 14 amino acids. Deletions cut 2 bases from V and 5 bases from J, with 12 bases between. The germline gives CDR1 SGHRS, CDR2 YFSETQ. The CDR3 coding sequence is TGCGCCAGCAGCTTTGTAGGGAATGAAGATACGCAGTATTTT. Its protein product is CASSFVGNEDTQYF.

Details on this clone: One junction end disagrees with the germline gene, perhaps due to a read error. This chain uses TRBV7-7 with TRBJ2-6; D gene unclear. Looked up from germline, CDR1 is SSHAT and CDR2 is FNYEAQ (reference sequence). This CDR3 is 14 amino acids long. CDR3 nucleotide sequence: TGTGCCAGCAGTGCCACAAAGTCGGGCCAACGTCCTGACTTC. Its translation: CASSATKSGQRPDF.

In nucleotides, the CDR3 is TGTGCCAGCAACGACAGGGGGCGTGAGTCCAAAAACATTCAGTACTTC. Amino acids: CASNDRGRESKNIQYF. The chain combines TRBV6-6 with TRBJ2-4; 10 bases line up with TRBD1. V was pared by 7 bases and J by 2 bases, with 8 bases of the junction left unmatched. The CDR3 is made up of 16 amino acids. Germline V CDR1 and CDR2: MNHNY, SVGAGI (reference sequence).

Points on this clone: The junction differs from germline at one of its ends, possibly a read error. The chain couples TRBV5-6 to TRBJ1-5; weak D call: TRBD1 (5 bases). CDR1 and CDR2 from the germline V gene are SGHDT and YYEEEE. This CDR3 has 13 residues. The CDR3 DNA reads TGTGCCAGCACCTTGGGGGGGAATCAGCCCCAGCATTTT. Translated: CASTLGGNQPQHF.

The chain has TRBV2 and TRBJ1-2; 8 nucleotides match TRBD1. J was trimmed by 4 bases and V by 1 base; bases with no gene match: 5. Germline CDR1 SNHLY, CDR2 FYNNEI. This CDR3 is built from 15 residues. The CDR3 DNA reads as TGTGCCAGCAGTGAAGTCAGGACAGGGATCTATGGCTACACCTTC. As protein: CASSEVRTGIYGYTF.

The chain has TRBV30 and TRBJ1-1, with D unresolved. The V gene's germline CDR1 is GTSNPN and CDR2 SVGIG (reference sequence). Deletions cut 3 bases from V and 3 bases from J, with 17 bases between. This CDR3 is built from 15 residues. This chain's CDR3 is CAWSLGPGGYTEAFF. The DNA for the CDR3 is TGTGCCTGGAGCCTAGGCCCGGGTGGGTACACTGAAGCTTTCTTT. Full variable domain (remainder filled in from reference TRBV30 and TRBJ1-1): SQTIHQWPATLVQPVGSPLSLECTVEGTSNPNLYWYRQAAGRGLQLLFYSVGIGQISSEVPQNLSASRPQDRQFILSSKKLLLSDSGFYLCAWSLGPGGYTEAFFGQGTRLTVV.

The chain uses TRBV27 and TRBJ2-2, with 7 bases that match TRBD1. Germline CDR1 reads MNHEY; CDR2 reads SMNVEV (reference sequence). Trimming at V came to 6 bases and at J to 0 bases, leaving 13 bases not matched to a gene. This CDR3 spans 18 amino acids. The CDR3 nucleotides are TGTGCCAGCAGCCCTCACCCCCGACAGGGCGCGAACACCGGGGAGCTGTTTTTT. Encoded protein: CASSPHPRQGANTGELFF.

The chain employs TRBV6-1 and TRBJ2-2; the D gene is possibly TRBD2 (6 bases). Germline V CDR1 and CDR2: MNHNS, SASEGT. The CDR3 runs 15 residues. V was clipped by 2 bases and J by 0 bases, with 7 bases between them. The CDR3, as DNA: TGTGCCAGCAGTGAAACGGGGGCGAACACCGGGGAGCTGTTTTTT. It is translated as CASSETGANTGELFF.

The rearrangement links TRBV29-1 to TRBJ2-2; 8 positions match TRBD1. Trimming at V came to 2 bases and at J to 7 bases, leaving 9 bases not matched to a gene. The CDR3 totals 15 residues. The germline gives CDR1 SQVTM, CDR2 ANQGSEA. In DNA, the CDR3 is TGCAGCGTTGAAATCGAACAGGGGGTAGGCGGGGAGCTGTTTTTT. Residues: CSVEIEQGVGGELFF.

This clone has more than one count but fewer than ten. The gene calls are TRBV6-4 and TRBJ2-3; 10 nucleotides line up with TRBD1. V was pared by 2 bases and J by 4 bases, with 0 bases of the junction left unmatched. Germline V lookup: CDR1 MRHNA, CDR2 SNTAGT. The CDR3 runs to 14 residues. This CDR3 reads CASSDGQGADTQYF. The CDR3, as DNA: TGTGCCAGCAGTGACGGACAGGGGGCAGATACGCAGTATTTT.

The chain recombines TRBV4-1 with TRBJ2-3, with D hard to call. The CDR3 covers 16 residues. Trimming left V 0 bases short and J 2 bases short, with 12 bases between. The germline CDR1 and CDR2 sequences are MGHRA and YSYEKL. CDR3: CASSQDGASPTDTQYF. DNA for the CDR3: TGCGCCAGCAGCCAAGATGGAGCTTCACCCACAGATACGCAGTATTTT.

The rearrangement uses TRBV6-5 and TRBJ1-2; D may be TRBD1 (6 bases). Germline V gene sequence: CDR1 MNHEY, CDR2 SVGAGI. Trimming stripped 3 bases from V and 4 bases from J, with 12 bases between. The CDR3 is made up of 14 amino acids. The CDR3 DNA reads TGTGCCAGCAGTTATTCGGACAGTTCCTATGGCTACACCTTC. It codes for CASSYSDSSYGYTF.

CDR3 sequence (DNA): TGTGCCAGCAGCATACGCTCTAGATCCTACGAGCAGTACTTC. As protein: CASSIRSRSYEQYF. The chain combines TRBV13 with TRBJ2-7; no clear D gene. The V and J ends lost 5 bases and 1 base respectively, with 12 bases between them. The germline V gene has CDR1 PRHDT and CDR2 FYEKMQ (reference sequence). The CDR3 totals 14 residues.

The chain has TRBV7-3 and TRBJ1-5; 7 bases are a match to TRBD1. CDR1 SGHTA and CDR2 FQGTGA come from the germline V gene. This CDR3 contains 20 residues. Unmatched junction bases numbered 19, after V lost 2 bases and J lost 3 bases. CDR3 residues: CASSLRDWDSHPHPNQPQHF. For the CDR3, the DNA is TGTGCCAGCAGCTTACGAGATTGGGACAGTCACCCTCATCCCAATCAGCCCCAGCATTTT. Full variable domain (rest looked up from reference TRBV7-3 and TRBJ1-5): GAGVSQTPSNKVTEKGKYVELRCDPISGHTALYWYRQSLGQGPEFLIYFQGTGAADDSGLPNDRFFAVRPEGSVSTLKIQRTERGDSAVYLCASSLRDWDSHPHPNQPQHFGDGTRLSIL.

V and J are TRBV4-1 and TRBJ2-3; the match to TRBD2 covers 9 bases. Germline V gene sequence: CDR1 MGHRA, CDR2 YSYEKL. With 4 bases clipped from V and 6 bases from J, the junction kept 11 bases outside the gene matches. This CDR3 comprises 16 residues. DNA for the CDR3: TGCGCCAGCAGCCCAGAGGCTAGCGCGGGGGGGGATACGCAGTATTTT. This translates into CASSPEASAGGDTQYF.

The CDR3 is CASSLAPGGREQFF. The CDR3 coding sequence is TGTGCCAGCAGCTTAGCTCCGGGGGGGCGGGAGCAGTTCTTC. The chain couples TRBV7-2 to TRBJ2-1; 8 bases align to TRBD2. Germline lookup yields CDR1 SGHTA and CDR2 FQGNSA. There are 14 residues in the CDR3. Trimming took 0 bases from V and 10 from J; bases not matched to a gene: 5. Supplemented by reference TRBV7-2 and TRBJ2-1, the full variable domain reads GAGVSQSPSNKVTEKGKDVELRCDPISGHTALYWYRQSLGQGLEFLIYFQGNSAPDKSGLPSDRFSAERTGGSVSTLTIQRTQQEDSAVYLCASSLAPGGREQFFGPGTRLTVL.

The V gene is TRBV27, the J gene TRBJ1-1; D remains ambiguous. The CDR3 runs to 16 residues. CDR1 is MNHEY, CDR2 SMNVEV, per germline (reference sequence). Trimming took off 5 bases at V and 1 base at J, with 17 bases between the two ends. CDR3 amino acids: CASSTRTVSRNTEAFF. The CDR3, as DNA: TGTGCCAGCAGTACAAGGACGGTATCCCGGAACACTGAAGCTTTCTTT.

V usage is TRBV19 and J usage is TRBJ2-7; TRBD2 matches 13 bases. V gave up 7 bases and J gave up 7 bases; unmatched junction bases: 10. The CDR3 runs 15 residues. The V gene's germline CDR1 is LNHDA and CDR2 SQIVND (reference sequence). The CDR3 here is CASTKLAGGPGEQYF. The CDR3 region has the DNA TGTGCCAGTACCAAACTAGCGGGAGGGCCAGGTGAGCAGTACTTC.

The chain employs TRBV5-4 and TRBJ2-7, with 8 positions matching TRBD2. V was pared by 0 bases and J by 4 bases, with 3 bases of the junction left unmatched. The V gene's germline CDR1 is SGHNT and CDR2 YYREEE (reference sequence). This CDR3 contains 14 residues. CDR3 nucleotide sequence: TGTGCCAGCAGCTTGGGTGCTAGCGGGTACGAGCAGTACTTC. Residues: CASSLGASGYEQYF.

The CDR3: CASSAGQYSTDTQYF. CDR3 sequence (DNA): TGTGCCAGCAGCGCTGGACAGTATAGCACAGATACGCAGTATTTT. The gene calls are TRBV9 and TRBJ2-3; D is possibly TRBD1 (6 bases). Deletions cut 3 bases from V and 0 bases from J, with 11 bases between. The CDR3 loop spans 15 amino acids. The germline gives CDR1 SGDLS, CDR2 YYNGEE.

This clone appeared a single time. The V call is TRBV19, the J call TRBJ2-3, with 7 nucleotides matching TRBD1. Losses at the gene ends were 8 bases for V and 0 bases for J; bases not matched to a gene: 8. The CDR3 spans 15 residues. In germline, CDR1 is LNHDA, CDR2 SQIVND (reference sequence). CDR3 DNA: TGTGCCAGTTCTCCGACAGGGCTTAGCACAGATACGCAGTATTTT. Its protein product is CASSPTGLSTDTQYF.